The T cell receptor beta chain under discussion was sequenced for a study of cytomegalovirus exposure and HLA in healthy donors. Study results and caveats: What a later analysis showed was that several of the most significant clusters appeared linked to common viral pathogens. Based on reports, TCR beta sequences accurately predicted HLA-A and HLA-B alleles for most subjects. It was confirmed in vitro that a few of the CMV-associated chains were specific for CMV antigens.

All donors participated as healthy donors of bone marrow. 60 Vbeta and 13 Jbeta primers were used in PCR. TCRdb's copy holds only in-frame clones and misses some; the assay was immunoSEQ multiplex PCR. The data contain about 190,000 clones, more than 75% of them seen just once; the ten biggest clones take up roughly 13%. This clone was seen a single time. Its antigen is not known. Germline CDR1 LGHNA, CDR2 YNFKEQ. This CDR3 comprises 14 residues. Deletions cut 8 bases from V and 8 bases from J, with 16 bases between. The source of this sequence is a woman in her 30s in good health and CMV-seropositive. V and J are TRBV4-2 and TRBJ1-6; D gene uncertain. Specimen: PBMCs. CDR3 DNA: TGTGCCAGCGGATCGGCCCCGAGGGATTCACCCCTCCACTTT. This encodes CASGSAPRDSPLHF.